This TCR beta chain was recorded in a study of cytomegalovirus exposure and HLA in healthy donors. Study-level points and caveats: Evidence from a later analysis indicated that most CMV-associated TCR beta chains looked HLA-restricted.

This clone was counted a few times. Its cognate antigen is unknown. At one end, the junction sequence differs from germline, possibly due to a read error. Germline CDR1 reads SGHTA; CDR2 reads FQGNSA. The CDR3 loop spans 13 amino acids. The PCR ran on 60 Vbeta and 13 Jbeta primers. Here immunoSEQ multiplex PCR was the method, and the copy in TCRdb shows in-frame clones only, minus some. The profile shows about 96,000 clones, about four fifths of them singletons. The J gene is TRBJ1-1, the V gene TRBV7-2; D gene unclear. Input material: PBMCs. The clonotype was recovered from a woman in her seventies in good health and CMV-seropositive. CDR3 coding DNA: TGCGCCAGCAGCCAAGAGGCGGAGGCGGCAGCTTTCTTT. Encoded protein: CASSQEAEAAAFF. Drawing the rest from reference TRBV7-2 and TRBJ1-1, the complete variable domain is GAGVSQSPSNKVTEKGKDVELRCDPISGHTALYWYRQSLGQGLEFLIYFQGNSAPDKSGLPSDRFSAERTGGSVSTLTIQRTQQEDSAVYLCASSQEAEAAAFFGQGTRLTVV.